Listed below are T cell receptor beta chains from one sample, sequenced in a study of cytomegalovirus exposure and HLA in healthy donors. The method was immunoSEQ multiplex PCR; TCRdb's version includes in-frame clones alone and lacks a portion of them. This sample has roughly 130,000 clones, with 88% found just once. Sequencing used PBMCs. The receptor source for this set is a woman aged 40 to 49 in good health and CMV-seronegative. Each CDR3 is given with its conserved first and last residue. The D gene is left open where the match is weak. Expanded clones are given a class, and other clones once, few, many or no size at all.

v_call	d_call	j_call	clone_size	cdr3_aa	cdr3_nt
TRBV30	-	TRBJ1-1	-	CAWSQIEGLEAFF	TGTGCCTGGAGTCAAATTGAGGGACTTGAAGCTTTCTTT
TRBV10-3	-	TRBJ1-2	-	CAISGFLGGGTYGYTF	TGTGCCATCAGTGGTTTCCTGGGGGGGGGAACATATGGCTACACCTTC
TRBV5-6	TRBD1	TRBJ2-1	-	CASSLYRGLYNEQFF	TGTGCCAGCAGCTTGTATAGGGGGCTCTACAATGAGCAGTTCTTC
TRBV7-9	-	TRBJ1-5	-	CSSSLGVAGNQPQHF	TGTTCCAGCAGCTTAGGGGTGGCAGGGAATCAGCCCCAGCATTTT
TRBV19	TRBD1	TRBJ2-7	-	CASRPGQGRHEQYF	TGTGCCAGTAGGCCGGGACAGGGGCGGCACGAGCAGTACTTC
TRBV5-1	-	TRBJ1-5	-	CASSPGGDLKAQHF	TGCGCCAGCAGCCCGGGGGGAGACCTTAAAGCCCAGCATTTT
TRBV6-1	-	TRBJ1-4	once	CASSETGTTNEKLFF	TGTGCCAGCAGTGAAACAGGGACCACTAATGAAAAACTGTTTTTT
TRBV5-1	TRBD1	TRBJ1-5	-	CASSLTGALNQPQHF	TGCGCCAGCAGTTTGACAGGGGCCTTAAATCAGCCCCAGCATTTT
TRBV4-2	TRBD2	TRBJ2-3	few	CASSQDWGGTDTQYF	TGTGCCAGCAGCCAAGATTGGGGAGGGACAGATACGCAGTATTTT
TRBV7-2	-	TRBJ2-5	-	CASSTGWGETQYF	TGTGCCAGCAGCACAGGGTGGGGGGAGACCCAGTACTTC
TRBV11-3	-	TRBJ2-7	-	CASSLTQRSSYEQYF	TGTGCCAGCAGCTTAACCCAGCGGAGCTCCTACGAGCAGTACTTC
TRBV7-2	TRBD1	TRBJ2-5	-	CASSPTGTEETQYF	TGTGCCAGCAGCCCGACCGGGACAGAAGAGACCCAGTACTTC
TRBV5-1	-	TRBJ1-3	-	CASSLGGGDGNTIYF	TGCGCCAGCAGCTTGGGCGGGGGCGATGGGAACACCATATATTTT
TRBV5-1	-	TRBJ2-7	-	CASSLGSRPDYEQYF	TGCGCCAGCAGCTTGGGGTCCCGTCCAGACTACGAGCAGTACTTC
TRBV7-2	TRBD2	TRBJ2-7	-	CASSLTSGRSSYEQYF	TGTGCCAGCAGCCTGACTAGCGGGAGGAGCTCCTACGAGCAGTACTTC
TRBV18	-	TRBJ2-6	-	CASSPSEGAVSTGANVLTF	TGTGCCAGCTCCCCCTCTGAGGGCGCGGTGTCGACTGGGGCCAACGTCCTGACTTTC
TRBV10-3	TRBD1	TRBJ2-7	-	CAISDRRGIVYEQYF	TGTGCCATCAGTGACCGCAGGGGGATCGTTTACGAGCAGTACTTC
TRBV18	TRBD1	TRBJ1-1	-	CASSPGQGAVGTEAFF	TGTGCCAGCTCACCCGGACAGGGGGCGGTCGGCACTGAAGCTTTCTTT